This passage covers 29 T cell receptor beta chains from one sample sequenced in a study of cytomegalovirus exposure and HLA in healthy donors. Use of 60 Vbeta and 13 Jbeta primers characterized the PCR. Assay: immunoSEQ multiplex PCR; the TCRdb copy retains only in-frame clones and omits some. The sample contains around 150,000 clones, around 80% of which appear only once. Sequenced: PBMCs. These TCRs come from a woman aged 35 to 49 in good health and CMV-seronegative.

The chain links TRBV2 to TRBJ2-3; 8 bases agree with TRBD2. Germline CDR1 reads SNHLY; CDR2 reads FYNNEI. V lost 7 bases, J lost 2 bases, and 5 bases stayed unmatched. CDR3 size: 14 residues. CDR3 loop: CASTSGGNTDTQYF. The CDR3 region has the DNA TGTGCCAGCACAAGCGGGGGAAACACAGATACGCAGTATTTT. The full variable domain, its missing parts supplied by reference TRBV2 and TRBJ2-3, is EPEVTQTPSHQVTQMGQEVILRCVPISNHLYFYWYRQILGQKVEFLVSFYNNEISEKSEIFDDQFSVERPDGSNFTLKIRSTKLEDSAMYFCASTSGGNTDTQYFGPGTRLTVL.

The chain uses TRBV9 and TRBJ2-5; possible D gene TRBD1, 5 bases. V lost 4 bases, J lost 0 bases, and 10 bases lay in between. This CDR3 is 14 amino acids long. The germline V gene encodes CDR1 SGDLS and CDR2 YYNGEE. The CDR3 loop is CASSNSGYQETQYF. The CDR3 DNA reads TGTGCCAGCAGCAACTCAGGGTACCAAGAGACCCAGTACTTC.

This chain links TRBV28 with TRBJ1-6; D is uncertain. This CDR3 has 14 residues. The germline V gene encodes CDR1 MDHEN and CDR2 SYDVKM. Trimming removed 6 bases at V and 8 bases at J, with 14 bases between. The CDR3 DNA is TGTGCCAGCAGAAATTGGGCCTCACATTCACCCCTCCACTTT. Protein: CASRNWASHSPLHF.

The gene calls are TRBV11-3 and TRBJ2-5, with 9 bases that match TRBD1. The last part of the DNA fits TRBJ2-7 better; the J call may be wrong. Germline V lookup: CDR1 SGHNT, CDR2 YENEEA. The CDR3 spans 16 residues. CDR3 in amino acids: CASSLAGTGRSYEQYF. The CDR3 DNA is TGTGCCAGCAGCTTGGCCGGGACAGGGAGGTCCTACGAGCAGTACTTC.

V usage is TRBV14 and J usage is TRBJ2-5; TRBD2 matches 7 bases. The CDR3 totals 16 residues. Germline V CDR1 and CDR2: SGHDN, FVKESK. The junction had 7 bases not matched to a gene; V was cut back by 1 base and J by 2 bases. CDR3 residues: CASSQALRDYQETQYF. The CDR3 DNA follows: TGTGCCAGCAGCCAAGCACTGCGGGACTATCAAGAGACCCAGTACTTC.

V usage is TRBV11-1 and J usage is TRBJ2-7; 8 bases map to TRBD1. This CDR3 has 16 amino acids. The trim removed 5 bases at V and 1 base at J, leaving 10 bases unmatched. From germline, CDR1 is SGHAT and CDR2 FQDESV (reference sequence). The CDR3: CASSPRTGRTSYEQYF. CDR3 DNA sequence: TGTGCCAGCAGCCCGAGGACAGGGCGTACTTCCTACGAGCAGTACTTC. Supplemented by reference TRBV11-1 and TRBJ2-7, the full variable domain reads EAEVAQSPRYKITEKSQAVAFWCDPISGHATLYWYRQILGQGPELLVQFQDESVVDDSQLPKDRFSAERLKGVDSTLKIQPAELGDSAMYLCASSPRTGRTSYEQYFGPGTRLTVT.

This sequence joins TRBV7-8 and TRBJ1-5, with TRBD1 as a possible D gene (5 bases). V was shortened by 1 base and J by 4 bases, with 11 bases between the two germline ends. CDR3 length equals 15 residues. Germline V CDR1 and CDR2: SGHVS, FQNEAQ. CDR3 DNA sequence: TGTGCCAGCAGCTTAGGGGGGGGGAGGAATCAGCCCCAGCATTTT. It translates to CASSLGGGRNQPQHF. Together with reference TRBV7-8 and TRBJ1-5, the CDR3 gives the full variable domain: GAGVSQSPRYKVAKRGQDVALRCDPISGHVSLFWYQQALGQGPEFLTYFQNEAQLDKSGLPSDRFFAERPEGSVSTLKIQRTQQEDSAVYLCASSLGGGRNQPQHFGDGTRLSIL.

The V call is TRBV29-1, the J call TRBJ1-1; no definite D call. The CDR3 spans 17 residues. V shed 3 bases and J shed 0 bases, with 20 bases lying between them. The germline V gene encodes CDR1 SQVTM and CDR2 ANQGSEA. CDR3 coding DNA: TGCAGCGTTGACTTCCCGGGAGGCACCATAATGAACACTGAAGCTTTCTTT. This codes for CSVDFPGGTIMNTEAFF.

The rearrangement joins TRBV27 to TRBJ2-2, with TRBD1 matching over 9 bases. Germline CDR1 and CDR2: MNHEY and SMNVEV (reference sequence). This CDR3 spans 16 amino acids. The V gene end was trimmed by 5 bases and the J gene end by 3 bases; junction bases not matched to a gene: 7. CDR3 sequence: CASSISTGGDTGELFF. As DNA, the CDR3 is TGTGCCAGCAGTATCTCGACAGGGGGGGACACCGGGGAGCTGTTTTTT.

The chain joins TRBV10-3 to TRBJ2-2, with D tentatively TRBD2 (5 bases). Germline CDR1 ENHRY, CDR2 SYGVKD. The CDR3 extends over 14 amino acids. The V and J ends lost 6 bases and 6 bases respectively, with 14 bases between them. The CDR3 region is CAISGERGSGELFF. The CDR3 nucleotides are TGTGCCATCAGCGGGGAGAGAGGGTCCGGGGAGCTGTTTTTT.

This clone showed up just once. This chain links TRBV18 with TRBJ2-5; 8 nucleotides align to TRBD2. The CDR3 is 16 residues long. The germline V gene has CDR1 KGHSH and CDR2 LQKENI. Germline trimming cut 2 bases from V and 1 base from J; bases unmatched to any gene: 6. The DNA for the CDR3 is TGTGCCAGCTCACCAACTGTAGCGGGATTCCAAGAGACCCAGTACTTC. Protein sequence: CASSPTVAGFQETQYF.

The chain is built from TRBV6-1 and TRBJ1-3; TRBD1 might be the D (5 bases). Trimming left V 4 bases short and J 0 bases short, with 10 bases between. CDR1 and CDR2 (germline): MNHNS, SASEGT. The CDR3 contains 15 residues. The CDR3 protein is CASSGQFNSGNTIYF. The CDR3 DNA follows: TGTGCCAGCAGTGGACAGTTTAACTCTGGAAACACCATATATTTT.

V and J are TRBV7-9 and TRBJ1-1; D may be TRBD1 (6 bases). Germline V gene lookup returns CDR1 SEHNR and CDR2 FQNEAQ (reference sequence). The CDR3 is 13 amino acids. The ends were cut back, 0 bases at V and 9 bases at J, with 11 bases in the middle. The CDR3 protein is CASSLAQGRKAFF. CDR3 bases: TGTGCCAGCAGCTTAGCACAGGGTAGGAAAGCTTTCTTT.

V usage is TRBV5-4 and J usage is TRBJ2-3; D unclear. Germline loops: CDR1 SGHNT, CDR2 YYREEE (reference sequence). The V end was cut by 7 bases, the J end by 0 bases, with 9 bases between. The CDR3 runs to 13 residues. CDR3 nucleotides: TGTGCCAGCTCAAGCGAGAGCACAGATACGCAGTATTTT. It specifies CASSSESTDTQYF. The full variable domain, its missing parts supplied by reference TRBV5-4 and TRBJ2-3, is ETGVTQSPTHLIKTRGQQVTLRCSSQSGHNTVSWYQQALGQGPQFIFQYYREEENGRGNFPPRFSGLQFPNYSSELNVNALELDDSALYLCASSSESTDTQYFGPGTRLTVL.

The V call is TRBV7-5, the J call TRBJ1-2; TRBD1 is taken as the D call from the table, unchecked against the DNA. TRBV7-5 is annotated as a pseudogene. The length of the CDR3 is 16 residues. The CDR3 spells CARSLKSGMANYGYTF. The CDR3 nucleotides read TGTGCCAGAAGCTTAAAGTCTGGTATGGCCAACTATGGCTACACCTTC.

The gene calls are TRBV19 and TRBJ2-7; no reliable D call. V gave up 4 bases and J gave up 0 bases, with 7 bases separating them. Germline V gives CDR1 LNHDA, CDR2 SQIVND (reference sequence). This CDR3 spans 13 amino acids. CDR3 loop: CASSTPSSYEQYF. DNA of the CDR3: TGTGCCAGTAGTACCCCTTCCTCCTACGAGCAGTACTTC.

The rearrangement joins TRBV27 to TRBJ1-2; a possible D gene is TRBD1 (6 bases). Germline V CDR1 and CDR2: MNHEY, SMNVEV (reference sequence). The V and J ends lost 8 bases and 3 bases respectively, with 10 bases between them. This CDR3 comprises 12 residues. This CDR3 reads CASRGAYYGYTF. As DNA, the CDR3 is TGTGCCAGCCGGGGGGCTTACTATGGCTACACCTTC.

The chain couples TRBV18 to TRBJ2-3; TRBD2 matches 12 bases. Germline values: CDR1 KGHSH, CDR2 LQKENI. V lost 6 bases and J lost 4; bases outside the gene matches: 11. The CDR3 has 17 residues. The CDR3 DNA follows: TGTGCCAGCTCTGTCCTGCCGACTAGCGGGAGCTCAGATACGCAGTATTTT. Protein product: CASSVLPTSGSSDTQYF.

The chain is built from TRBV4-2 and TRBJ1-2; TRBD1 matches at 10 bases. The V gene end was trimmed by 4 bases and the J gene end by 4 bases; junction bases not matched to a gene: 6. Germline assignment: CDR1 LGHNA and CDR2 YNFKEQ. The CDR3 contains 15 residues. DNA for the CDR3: TGTGCCAGCAGCCCAGGGACAGGGGTTTTCTATGGCTACACCTTC. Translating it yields CASSPGTGVFYGYTF.

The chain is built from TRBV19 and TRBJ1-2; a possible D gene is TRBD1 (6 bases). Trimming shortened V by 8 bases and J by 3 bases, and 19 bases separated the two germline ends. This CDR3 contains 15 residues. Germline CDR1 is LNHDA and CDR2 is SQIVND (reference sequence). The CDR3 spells CASFGGGGGDYGYTF. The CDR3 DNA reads TGTGCCAGTTTTGGGGGGGGCGGAGGTGACTATGGCTACACCTTC.

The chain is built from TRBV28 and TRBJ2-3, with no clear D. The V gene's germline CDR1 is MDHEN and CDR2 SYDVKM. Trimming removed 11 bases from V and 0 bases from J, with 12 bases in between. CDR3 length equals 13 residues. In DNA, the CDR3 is TGTGCCGCCGGAGAGTCTAGCACAGATACGCAGTATTTT. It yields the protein CAAGESSTDTQYF. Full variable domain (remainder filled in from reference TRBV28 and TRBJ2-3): DVKVTQSSRYLVKRTGEKVFLECVQDMDHENMFWYRQDPGLGLRLIYFSYDVKMKEKGDIPEGYSVSREKKERFSLILESASTNQTSMYLCAAGESSTDTQYFGPGTRLTVL.

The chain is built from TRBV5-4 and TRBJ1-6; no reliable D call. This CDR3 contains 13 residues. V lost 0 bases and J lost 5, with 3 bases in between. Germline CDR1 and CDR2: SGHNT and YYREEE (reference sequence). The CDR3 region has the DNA TGTGCCAGCAGCTTGGCCAATAATTCACCCCTCCACTTT. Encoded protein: CASSLANNSPLHF.

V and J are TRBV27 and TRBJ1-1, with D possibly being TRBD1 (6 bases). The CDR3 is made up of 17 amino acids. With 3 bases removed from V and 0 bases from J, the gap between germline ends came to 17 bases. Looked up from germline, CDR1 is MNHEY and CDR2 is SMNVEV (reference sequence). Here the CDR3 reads CASSLGGPSILNTEAFF. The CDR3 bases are TGTGCCAGCAGTTTGGGGGGGCCTAGTATATTGAACACTGAAGCTTTCTTT.

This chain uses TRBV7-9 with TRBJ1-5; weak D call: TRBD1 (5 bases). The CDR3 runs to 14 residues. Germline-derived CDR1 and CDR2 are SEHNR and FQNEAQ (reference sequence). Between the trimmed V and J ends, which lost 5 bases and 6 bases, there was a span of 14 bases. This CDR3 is CASSATDRGQPQHF. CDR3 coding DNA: TGTGCCAGCAGCGCCACCGATAGGGGTCAGCCCCAGCATTTT.

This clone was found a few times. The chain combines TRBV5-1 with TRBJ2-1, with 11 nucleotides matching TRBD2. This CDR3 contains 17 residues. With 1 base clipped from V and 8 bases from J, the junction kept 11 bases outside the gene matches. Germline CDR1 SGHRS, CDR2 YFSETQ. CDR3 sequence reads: CASSLFFSGGGPHEQFF. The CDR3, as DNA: TGCGCCAGCAGCTTGTTCTTTAGCGGGGGGGGACCCCATGAGCAGTTCTTC. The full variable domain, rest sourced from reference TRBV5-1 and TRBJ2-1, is KAGVTQTPRYLIKTRGQQVTLSCSPISGHRSVSWYQQTPGQGLQFLFEYFSETQRNKGNFPGRFSGRQFSNSRSEMNVSTLELGDSALYLCASSLFFSGGGPHEQFFGPGTRLTVL.

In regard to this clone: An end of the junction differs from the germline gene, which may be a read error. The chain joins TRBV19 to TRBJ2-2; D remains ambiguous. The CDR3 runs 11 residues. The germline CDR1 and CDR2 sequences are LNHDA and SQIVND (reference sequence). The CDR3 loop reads CARSISRELFF. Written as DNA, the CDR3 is TGTGCCAGGAGTATTTCTCGGGAGCTGTTTTTT.

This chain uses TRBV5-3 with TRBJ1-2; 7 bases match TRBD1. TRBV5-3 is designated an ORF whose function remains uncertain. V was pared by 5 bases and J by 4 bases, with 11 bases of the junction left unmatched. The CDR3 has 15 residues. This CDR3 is CARRTEAGGPYGYTF. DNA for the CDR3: TGTGCCAGAAGGACTGAGGCAGGGGGACCCTATGGCTACACCTTC.

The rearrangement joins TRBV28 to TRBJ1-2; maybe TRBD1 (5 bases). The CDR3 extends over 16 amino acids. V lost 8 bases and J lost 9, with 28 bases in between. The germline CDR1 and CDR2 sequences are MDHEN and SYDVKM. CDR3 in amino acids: CASVLGGGGDRSSYTF. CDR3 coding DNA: TGTGCCAGCGTCCTTGGCGGGGGAGGGGATCGGAGTAGCTACACCTTC.

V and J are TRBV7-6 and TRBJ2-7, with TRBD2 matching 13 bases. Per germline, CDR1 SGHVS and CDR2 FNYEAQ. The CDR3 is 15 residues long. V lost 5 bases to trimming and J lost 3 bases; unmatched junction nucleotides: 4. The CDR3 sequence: CASSLLAGGSYEQYF. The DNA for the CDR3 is TGTGCCAGCAGCCTACTAGCGGGAGGGAGCTACGAGCAGTACTTC.